Shown below are 29 T cell receptor beta chains from a single sample sequenced in a study of brain T cells in children with intractable seizures. Assay: immunoSEQ multiplex PCR; the TCRdb copy retains only in-frame clones and omits some. Of some 41,000 clones in the sample, more than 80% were seen once. The source was peripheral blood, collected at surgery. The source is a girl aged 2 to 10 with tuberous sclerosis and intractable seizures.

The chain couples TRBV5-1 to TRBJ1-5, with D possibly TRBD1 on 5 matching bases. This CDR3 contains 17 residues. The V gene's germline CDR1 is SGHRS and CDR2 YFSETQ. V lost 0 bases, J lost 1 base, and 14 bases lay in between. CDR3 coding DNA: TGCGCCAGCAGCTTGGGCGTGATGGGGGGGAGCAATCAGCCCCAGCATTTT. This sequence encodes CASSLGVMGGSNQPQHF. The complete variable domain, with remaining parts taken from reference TRBV5-1 and TRBJ1-5, reads KAGVTQTPRYLIKTRGQQVTLSCSPISGHRSVSWYQQTPGQGLQFLFEYFSETQRNKGNFPGRFSGRQFSNSRSEMNVSTLELGDSALYLCASSLGVMGGSNQPQHFGDGTRLSIL.

The V gene is TRBV3-1 (or the pseudogene TRBV3-2), the J gene TRBJ2-5; no reliable D call. The V and J ends lost 1 base and 4 bases respectively, with 4 bases between them. Looked up from germline, CDR1 is LGHDT and CDR2 is YNNKEL (reference sequence). CDR3 size: 12 residues. Written as DNA, the CDR3 is TGTGCCAGCAGCCAAGTACGAGAGACCCAGTACTTC. Translation gives CASSQVRETQYF.

The rearrangement joins TRBV30 to TRBJ2-1; 9 nucleotides line up with TRBD1. V shed 7 bases, J shed 3 bases, and the junction held 7 bases outside the gene matches. The CDR3 sequence is 14 residues long. CDR1 GTSNPN and CDR2 SVGIG come from the germline V gene (reference sequence). In DNA, the CDR3 is TGTGCCTCCTGGGGACAGGGTGTCTACAATGAGCAGTTCTTC. Protein product: CASWGQGVYNEQFF.

The J gene is TRBJ2-1, the V gene TRBV5-4, with D tentatively TRBD1 or TRBD2 (6 bases each). Germline assignment: CDR1 SGHNT and CDR2 YYREEE (reference sequence). The V end lost 0 bases, the J end lost 3 bases, and 13 bases lay between the germline ends. This CDR3 has 16 amino acids. The DNA of the CDR3 is TGTGCCAGCAGCTTGGGGTCGGGGGCCGACTACAATGAGCAGTTCTTC. This sequence encodes CASSLGSGADYNEQFF. Using reference TRBV5-4 and TRBJ2-1 for the parts outside the CDR3, the full variable domain is ETGVTQSPTHLIKTRGQQVTLRCSSQSGHNTVSWYQQALGQGPQFIFQYYREEENGRGNFPPRFSGLQFPNYSSELNVNALELDDSALYLCASSLGSGADYNEQFFGPGTRLTVL.

The J gene is TRBJ1-1, the V gene TRBV19; D is unresolved. The CDR3 covers 14 residues. Germline-derived CDR1 and CDR2 are LNHDA and SQIVND (reference sequence). V shed 4 bases and J shed 2 bases, with 11 bases lying between them. The CDR3 loop is CASSTLTRNTEAFF. The CDR3 DNA reads as TGTGCCAGTAGTACCCTTACTCGTAACACTGAAGCTTTCTTT.

The V call is TRBV19, the J call TRBJ2-3; 8 positions agree with TRBD2. The CDR3 consists of 15 residues. Germline lookup yields CDR1 LNHDA and CDR2 SQIVND (reference sequence). Trimming cost V 3 bases and J 4 bases; bases outside gene matches: 6. DNA of the CDR3: TGTGCCAGTAGTATTTGGGTGACTAGCGCAGATACGCAGTATTTT. This gives the protein CASSIWVTSADTQYF.

Comment on this clone: Its ends do not fully match the called genes, so a read error is possible. The genes are TRBV9 and TRBJ2-7; 9 bases are shared with TRBD2. Germline V gene sequence: CDR1 SGDLS, CDR2 YYNGEE. CDR3 size: 16 residues. The CDR3 nucleotides read TGTCCCAGCCGCGCCGGCGGGGGGGGCAACATCTACGAGCAGTACTTC. Protein sequence: CPSRAGGGGNIYEQYF.

The chain carries TRBV6-5 and TRBJ1-1, with TRBD1 matching over 7 bases. Germline V gene lookup returns CDR1 MNHEY and CDR2 SVGAGI. Trimming at V came to 4 bases and at J to 0 bases, leaving 2 bases not matched to a gene. The CDR3 contains 14 residues. CDR3 in DNA: TGTGCCAGCAGTTTACAGGGGATGAACACTGAAGCTTTCTTT. Encoded protein: CASSLQGMNTEAFF.

This CDR3 reads CATSEAGGNTDTQYF. The CDR3 nucleotides are TGTGCCACCAGTGAAGCGGGGGGGAACACAGATACGCAGTATTTT. The J gene is TRBJ2-3, the V gene TRBV24-1; TRBD2 matches at 10 bases. Looked up from germline, CDR1 is KGHDR and CDR2 is SFDVKD. The CDR3 contains 15 residues. With 4 bases clipped from V and 2 bases from J, the junction kept 2 bases outside the gene matches.

DNA for the CDR3: TGCAGTGCTAGAGATTACGTTCTAGCTTTCTTT. Translation gives CSARDYVLAFF. The rearrangement uses TRBV20-1 and TRBJ1-1; D is unresolved. The CDR3 runs to 11 residues. Trimming left V 0 bases short and J 10 bases short, with 9 bases between. Germline V lookup: CDR1 DFQATT, CDR2 SNEGSKA (reference sequence).

This chain joins TRBV30 and TRBJ1-1; no clear D. The CDR3 loop spans 14 amino acids. The germline gives CDR1 GTSNPN, CDR2 SVGIG (reference sequence). V lost 0 bases, J lost 4 bases, and 12 bases lay in between. CDR3 DNA: TGTGCCTGGAGTGTACTTAGGCCCGGCACTGAAGCTTTCTTT. It encodes CAWSVLRPGTEAFF.

The CDR3 loop reads CASSLARLAGGPGYVNTQYF. As DNA, the CDR3 is TGTGCCAGCAGTTTAGCAAGACTAGCGGGGGGGCCGGGGTACGTTAATACGCAGTATTTT. This chain joins TRBV2 and TRBJ2-3; the match to TRBD2 covers 14 bases. This CDR3 has 20 amino acids. CDR1 and CDR2 from the germline V gene are SNHLY and FYNNEI. With 5 bases clipped from V and 7 bases from J, the junction kept 20 bases outside the gene matches. Together with reference TRBV2 and TRBJ2-3, the CDR3 gives the full variable domain: EPEVTQTPSHQVTQMGQEVILRCVPISNHLYFYWYRQILGQKVEFLVSFYNNEISEKSEIFDDQFSVERPDGSNFTLKIRSTKLEDSAMYFCASSLARLAGGPGYVNTQYFGPGTRLTVL.

This clone has just one count. The chain recombines TRBV18 with TRBJ2-7, with 9 bases matching TRBD1. CDR3 size: 15 residues. Germline CDR1 KGHSH, CDR2 LQKENI. Losses at the gene ends were 3 bases for V and 6 bases for J; bases not matched to a gene: 9. The CDR3 sequence is CASSPRDRVLGEQYF. DNA for the CDR3: TGTGCCAGCTCACCTCGGGACAGGGTTTTGGGCGAGCAGTACTTC. The full variable domain, with the rest looked up from reference TRBV18 and TRBJ2-7, is NAGVMQNPRHLVRRRGQEARLRCSPMKGHSHVYWYRQLPEEGLKFMVYLQKENIIDESGMPKERFSAEFPKEGPSILRIQQVVRGDSAAYFCASSPRDRVLGEQYFGPGTRLTVT.

The chain is built from TRBV3-1 (or the pseudogene TRBV3-2) and TRBJ1-2; 7 nucleotides line up with TRBD1. Germline CDR1 reads LGHDT; CDR2 reads YNNKEL (reference sequence). V was clipped by 3 bases and J by 3 bases; unmatched bases: 7. The CDR3 has 15 amino acids. Here the CDR3 DNA reads TGTGCCAGCAGCCAGGAAGGGGGCTCGGACTATGGCTACACCTTC. It translates to CASSQEGGSDYGYTF.

The V gene is TRBV18, the J gene TRBJ2-3; 12 bases match TRBD2. Germline V gives CDR1 KGHSH, CDR2 LQKENI. The junction had 13 bases not matched to a gene; V was cut back by 5 bases and J by 1 base. The CDR3 contains 19 residues. The CDR3 is CASSELAGGLLTRTDTQYF. CDR3 nucleotides: TGTGCCAGCTCAGAACTAGCGGGGGGCCTCTTAACCCGCACAGATACGCAGTATTTT.

The chain is built from TRBV2 and TRBJ1-5, with D possibly being TRBD1 (6 bases). This CDR3 comprises 13 residues. Trimming pared 6 bases from V and 6 bases from J, leaving 12 bases between. Germline V gene data show CDR1 as SNHLY and CDR2 as FYNNEI. CDR3 residues: CASRGGGPQPQHF. CDR3 bases: TGTGCCAGCAGGGGCGGGGGGCCTCAGCCCCAGCATTTT.

This chain connects TRBV12-3 or TRBV12-4 to TRBJ2-3; D gene ambiguous. Trimming pared 3 bases from V and 8 bases from J, leaving 12 bases between. CDR3 length: 13 residues. CDR3 nucleotide sequence: TGTGCCAGCAGTTTTGACCCCCTAGGTACGCAGTATTTT. Protein sequence: CASSFDPLGTQYF.

The V and J genes are TRBV21-1 and TRBJ1-3; the D call of TRBD1 is as the table states it, not checked on the DNA. TRBV21-1 is deemed a pseudogene. This CDR3 is built from 17 residues. CDR3 sequence: CASSKEGQGTAGNTIYF. The CDR3 bases are TGTGCCAGCAGCAAAGAGGGGCAGGGGACGGCTGGAAACACCATATATTTT.

CDR3 protein: CASSAQGSPGNTIYF. In DNA, the CDR3 is TGTGCCAGCTCAGCCCAGGGATCCCCTGGAAACACCATATATTTT. This chain links TRBV18 with TRBJ1-3, with a possible D match to TRBD1 (5 bases). The V gene lost 5 bases and the J gene lost 2 bases, with 13 bases spanning the gap. Germline loops: CDR1 KGHSH, CDR2 LQKENI. CDR3 length equals 15 residues. The entire variable domain, with the rest obtained from reference TRBV18 and TRBJ1-3, is as follows: NAGVMQNPRHLVRRRGQEARLRCSPMKGHSHVYWYRQLPEEGLKFMVYLQKENIIDESGMPKERFSAEFPKEGPSILRIQQVVRGDSAAYFCASSAQGSPGNTIYFGEGSWLTVV.

This clone was counted once. The chain recombines TRBV6-5 with TRBJ2-2; D remains ambiguous. The germline gives CDR1 MNHEY, CDR2 SVGAGI. The germline V and J ends were trimmed by 4 bases and 0 bases, with 9 bases remaining between them. This CDR3 comprises 15 residues. This CDR3 reads CASSLTLANTGELFF. The CDR3 DNA reads TGTGCCAGCAGTTTAACCCTCGCGAACACCGGGGAGCTGTTTTTT.

The rearrangement links TRBV3-1 (or the pseudogene TRBV3-2) to TRBJ2-1, with unresolved D. The germline CDR1 and CDR2 sequences are LGHDT and YNNKEL (reference sequence). The CDR3 covers 13 residues. V lost 4 bases to trimming and J lost 10 bases, with 14 bases between them. The chain's CDR3 is CASSRMYIGEQFF. The CDR3 DNA sequence: TGTGCCAGCAGCCGCATGTATATCGGCGAGCAGTTCTTC.

This clone was picked up one time. The chain links TRBV13 to TRBJ1-2; 10 bases match TRBD1. The germline V gene encodes CDR1 PRHDT and CDR2 FYEKMQ (reference sequence). This CDR3 spans 14 amino acids. V dropped 5 bases and J dropped 7; count of bases not matched to a gene: 7. CDR3 DNA sequence: TGTGCCAGCAGCGGAGGGACAGGGGTCGCTGGCTACACCTTC. This encodes CASSGGTGVAGYTF.

The chain combines TRBV29-1 with TRBJ1-1; D gene unclear. The CDR3 length is 11 residues. V was clipped by 5 bases and J by 1 base, with 5 bases between them. Per germline, CDR1 SQVTM and CDR2 ANQGSEA. CDR3 region: CSVWENTEAFF. The DNA of the CDR3 is TGCAGCGTTTGGGAGAACACTGAAGCTTTCTTT.

This sequence joins TRBV9 and TRBJ2-1; 9 bases are a match to TRBD2. J lost 6 bases, V lost 3 bases, and 13 bases had no gene match. The germline CDR1 and CDR2 sequences are SGDLS and YYNGEE. This CDR3 has 17 amino acids. CDR3 bases: TGTGCCAGCAGCGGAGGGGGGATGACTAGCGGCACCAATGAGCAGTTCTTC. The encoded protein is CASSGGGMTSGTNEQFF. The complete variable domain, with remaining parts taken from reference TRBV9 and TRBJ2-1, reads DSGVTQTPKHLITATGQRVTLRCSPRSGDLSVYWYQQSLDQGLQFLIQYYNGEERAKGNILERFSAQQFPDLHSELNLSSLELGDSALYFCASSGGGMTSGTNEQFFGPGTRLTVL.

CDR3 DNA sequence: TGTGCCAGCAGCGGAGGCGGATACAACGCGAACACCGGGGAGCTGTTTTTT. Protein: CASSGGGYNANTGELFF. The V gene is TRBV9, the J gene TRBJ2-2; D is uncertain. V was shortened by 3 bases and J by 0 bases, with 15 bases between the two germline ends. Germline CDR1 and CDR2: SGDLS and YYNGEE. CDR3 length: 17 amino acids.

The chain combines TRBV12-3 or TRBV12-4 with TRBJ2-7; D is undetermined. The ends were cut back, 5 bases at V and 3 bases at J, with 11 bases in the middle. The CDR3 is 13 residues long. CDR3: CASSPTDGYEQYF. The CDR3 DNA follows: TGTGCCAGCAGTCCAACGGACGGCTACGAGCAGTACTTC.

V gene TRBV4-2 combines with J gene TRBJ2-3; weak D call: TRBD2 (6 bases). The CDR3 length is 14 residues. V was shortened by 4 bases and J by 6 bases, with 14 bases between the two germline ends. CDR1 and CDR2 from the germline V gene are LGHNA and YNFKEQ. The CDR3 is CASSPTSFSDTQYF. The CDR3 DNA follows: TGTGCCAGCAGCCCTACTAGCTTTTCCGATACGCAGTATTTT.

The count of this clone is one. The gene calls are TRBV6-5 and TRBJ1-4; possibly TRBD1 for D (6 bases). V gave up 6 bases and J gave up 4 bases, with 15 bases separating them. The CDR3 spans 15 residues. CDR1 and CDR2 from the germline V gene are MNHEY and SVGAGI. The CDR3 DNA sequence: TGTGCCAGCAGCAAACAACAGGGCAGTAATGAAAAACTGTTTTTT. Encoded protein: CASSKQQGSNEKLFF.

The chain uses TRBV6-5 and TRBJ1-1; 9 positions agree with TRBD1. The germline V gene encodes CDR1 MNHEY and CDR2 SVGAGI. With V trimmed by 6 bases and J by 5 bases, 4 bases remained unmatched. CDR3 length equals 13 residues. Written as DNA, the CDR3 is TGTGCCAGCAGCCGGACAGGGGTTACTGAAGCTTTCTTT. Encoded protein: CASSRTGVTEAFF.